In its sample, the clone carrying this T cell receptor (beta chain) was seen many times. Its antigen is not identified. As the method for making TCR beta libraries, quantitative 5'-RACE with molecular barcodes was used. TCRdb passed the 5' RACE reads through MiXCR, listing each CDR3 protein once. The sample contains about 260,000 distinct CDR3 sequences, 20% to 30% of which appear only once. The data belong to a study of CD8 T cells in ankylosing spondylitis. Study findings and constraints: Seemingly distinctive of ankylosing spondylitis blood was a TCR beta motif formed by eight highly homologous variants. Past research had described some motif variants in reactive arthritis synovial fluid and blood.

The germline V and J ends were trimmed by 3 bases and 5 bases, with 16 bases remaining between them. The CDR3 has 16 residues. The receptor comes from a male donor with ankylosing spondylitis or in good health (not recorded which). Sample: blood, either unsorted or a sorted T cell fraction (not recorded which). The chain carries TRBV23-1 and TRBJ2-2; D not certain. Being an ORF, TRBV23-1 has a function that is uncertain. DNA of the CDR3: TGCGCCAGCAGTCATCGAGCGAAACGTCCGACCGGGGAGCTGTTTTTT. Translation: CASSHRAKRPTGELFF.